The rows below give T cell receptor beta chains drawn from one sample of a study of PD-1 blockade in classical Hodgkin lymphoma. Clones were read by immunoSEQ multiplex PCR, and TCRdb kept only the in-frame ones, dropping some. The sample holds about 34,000 clones, around 80% seen once. The sample here was peripheral blood mononuclear cells (PBMCs), taken before the second cycle of nivolumab. Source of these receptors: a human donor with classical Hodgkin lymphoma. Each CDR3 is given with its conserved first and last residue. The D gene is left open where the match is weak. Size is stated for part of the rows, as once, few or many counts, or as a class when the clone is expanded.

d_call j_call clone_size v_call cdr3_aa cdr3_nt
- TRBJ2-1 once TRBV30 CAWSVVRGNEQFF TGTGCCTGGAGTGTAGTCCGGGGCAATGAGCAGTTCTTC
TRBD1 TRBJ2-1 - TRBV5-5 CASSPRDRNYNEQFF TGTGCCAGCAGCCCCCGGGACAGAAACTACAATGAGCAGTTCTTC
TRBD1 TRBJ1-2 - TRBV19 CATSDRENGYTF TGTGCCACCTCGGACAGGGAAAATGGCTACACCTTC
- TRBJ2-3 few TRBV4-3 CASSQDYIRPDTQYF TGCGCCAGCAGCCAAGACTATATTAGACCTGATACGCAGTATTTT
- TRBJ2-1 few TRBV9 CASSVVGNRQFF TGTGCCAGCAGCGTAGTCGGGAATCGGCAGTTCTTC
- TRBJ1-1 - TRBV27 CASRAERQTNTEAFF TGTGCCAGCAGAGCCGAGAGACAGACTAACACTGAAGCTTTCTTT
- TRBJ2-5 - TRBV7-8 CASSLGGEETQYF TGTGCCAGCAGCTTAGGAGGCGAGGAGACCCAGTACTTC
TRBD1 TRBJ2-7 - TRBV7-2 CASRDGTGSSYEQYF TGTGCCAGCAGGGATGGGACAGGGAGCTCCTACGAGCAGTACTTC
- TRBJ2-5 - TRBV14 CASSQRTTWETQYF TGTGCCAGCAGCCAAAGGACTACGTGGGAGACCCAGTACTTC
- TRBJ2-2 - TRBV7-3 CASSPRLNTGELFF TGTGCCAGCAGCCCCCGACTGAACACCGGGGAGCTGTTTTTT
TRBD1 TRBJ1-4 - TRBV19 CATSDRGESTNEKLFF TGTGCCACTTCGGACAGGGGAGAATCAACTAATGAAAAACTGTTTTTT
- TRBJ1-1 few TRBV6-5 CATLLGGMNTEAFF TGTGCCACCCTCCTGGGGGGGATGAACACTGAAGCTTTCTTT
- TRBJ1-2 - TRBV27 CASRPRDIFPYGYTF TGTGCCAGCAGACCAAGGGACATATTCCCCTATGGCTACACCTTC
TRBD2 TRBJ2-3 - TRBV4-3 CASSQGRGASDTQYF TGCGCCAGCAGCCAAGGGCGGGGGGCATCAGATACGCAGTATTTT
TRBD2 TRBJ2-3 - TRBV4-1 CASSRSERGPGDTQYF TGCGCCAGCAGCCGAAGCGAGCGGGGGCCGGGGGATACGCAGTATTTT
TRBD2 TRBJ2-7 once TRBV7-2 CASSLTSGGIYRWEQYF TGTGCCAGCAGCCTCACTAGCGGGGGGATCTACCGTTGGGAGCAGTACTTC